This T cell receptor (beta chain) was sequenced during a study of OX40 agonist ivuxolimab in advanced cancers. In the study overall: Of mixed ages from about 20 to 85 and averaging approximately 60 years, the group was around 78% male.

V was trimmed by 2 bases and J by 2 bases, leaving 6 bases between them. Germline V gene data show CDR1 as SNHLY and CDR2 as FYNNEI. The CDR3 length is 13 residues. Patients were excluded for autoimmune disease history or systemic immunosuppression. The table came from immunoSEQ multiplex PCR; TCRdb's copy has only in-frame clones and leaves some out. The sample comprises some 45,000 clones, more than 70% of which are singletons, and just over 20% rests with the top ten. Source: CD4+ or CD8+ T cells sorted from blood, taken in a trial of the OX40 agonist ivuxolimab. This chain links TRBV2 with TRBJ1-2; D remains ambiguous. The TCR was taken from an adult with an advanced solid tumor such as melanoma, head and neck, liver or kidney cancer. The CDR3 DNA is TGTGCCAGCAGTGAAAGGCCGAACTATGGCTACACCTTC. Protein product: CASSERPNYGYTF. Full variable domain (remainder filled in from reference TRBV2 and TRBJ1-2): EPEVTQTPSHQVTQMGQEVILRCVPISNHLYFYWYRQILGQKVEFLVSFYNNEISEKSEIFDDQFSVERPDGSNFTLKIRSTKLEDSAMYFCASSERPNYGYTFGSGTRLTVV.